The 21 T cell receptor beta chains presented below share a single source sample, sequenced in a study of blood T cell repertoires in COVID-19. Clones were read by immunoSEQ multiplex PCR, and TCRdb kept only the in-frame ones, dropping some. The sample has about 34,000 clones, roughly 80% seen once. Sequencing input: peripheral blood. Receptors were obtained from a human donor in a cohort sampled during active COVID-19.

This clone has only a few counts. V is TRBV15 and J is TRBJ2-3; a possible D gene is TRBD1 (6 bases). CDR1 and CDR2 (germline): LNHNV, YYDKDF (reference sequence). The V gene lost 4 bases and the J gene lost 7 bases, with 9 bases spanning the gap. There are 12 residues in the CDR3. CDR3 region: CATSIGTNTQYF. DNA of the CDR3: TGTGCCACCAGCATCGGGACAAATACGCAGTATTTT.

The chain links TRBV6-5 to TRBJ1-5; D not certain. CDR1 MNHEY and CDR2 SVGAGI come from the germline V gene. This CDR3 comprises 15 residues. V was pared by 0 bases and J by 3 bases, with 9 bases between. The CDR3 region has the DNA TGTGCCAGCAGTTACTCGATTCGGGACAATCAGCCCCAGCATTTT. It is translated as CASSYSIRDNQPQHF.

This clone was recorded once. The CDR3 region has the DNA TGTGCCAGCAGGCCGGACAGGGGAAGCTCCTACGAGCAGTACTTC. It encodes CASRPDRGSSYEQYF. The rearrangement uses TRBV6-5 and TRBJ2-7; the match to TRBD1 covers 9 bases. Germline CDR1 MNHEY, CDR2 SVGAGI. The CDR3 sequence is 15 residues long. V shed 6 bases, J shed 0 bases, and the junction held 6 bases outside the gene matches.

The rearrangement joins TRBV5-1 to TRBJ1-2, with 9 bases lining up with TRBD1. Looked up from germline, CDR1 is SGHRS and CDR2 is YFSETQ. J was trimmed by 6 bases and V by 3 bases; bases with no gene match: 6. The CDR3 is 14 residues long. The CDR3 DNA is TGCGCCAGCAGCTGGACAGGGGATAGGGATGGCTACACCTTC. Amino acid sequence: CASSWTGDRDGYTF.

This chain joins TRBV6-2 or TRBV6-3 and TRBJ2-1; D is unclear. Germline assignment: CDR1 MNHEY and CDR2 SVGEGT. Trimming pared 0 bases from V and 3 bases from J, leaving 12 bases between. CDR3 length: 16 residues. This chain's CDR3 is CASSYSSIVLYNEQFF. The DNA of the CDR3 is TGTGCCAGCAGTTACTCATCGATAGTACTCTACAATGAGCAGTTCTTC.

The chain employs TRBV5-8 and TRBJ2-3, with D perhaps TRBD2 (7 bases). The CDR3 contains 17 residues. Trimming removed 4 bases from V and 1 base from J, with 19 bases in between. Germline-derived CDR1 and CDR2 are SGHTS and YDEGEE. CDR3 residues: CASSQSRGGWGTDTQYF. CDR3 DNA: TGTGCCAGCAGCCAATCTAGGGGGGGCTGGGGCACAGATACGCAGTATTTT.

This sequence joins TRBV4-3 and TRBJ1-2, with 8 bases fitting TRBD1. Germline assignment: CDR1 LGHNA and CDR2 YSLEER. This CDR3 is 13 amino acids long. V shed 1 base, J shed 8 bases, and the junction held 3 bases outside the gene matches. DNA of the CDR3: TGCGCCAGCAGCCAAGTGCAGGGGGCGGGCTACACCTTC. Protein sequence: CASSQVQGAGYTF.

The gene calls are TRBV3-1 (or the pseudogene TRBV3-2) and TRBJ1-1, with TRBD1 matching 7 bases. CDR3 length: 16 amino acids. From germline, CDR1 is LGHDT and CDR2 YNNKEL (reference sequence). V trimming: 0 bases; J trimming: 5 bases; junction bases outside the gene matches: 9. The chain's CDR3 is CASSQDGLSGGTEAFF. CDR3 coding DNA: TGTGCCAGCAGCCAAGATGGCCTGTCAGGGGGAACTGAAGCTTTCTTT.

The rearrangement uses TRBV21-1 and TRBJ1-5; TRBD1 is taken as the D call from the table, unchecked against the DNA. TRBV21-1 is designated a pseudogene. This CDR3 comprises 16 residues. CDR3 sequence: CASSKGEWAGDQPQHF. The CDR3 nucleotides are TGTGCCAGCAGCAAAGGTGAATGGGCAGGGGATCAGCCCCAGCATTTT.

V is TRBV7-2 and J is TRBJ2-1, with D perhaps matching TRBD2 (5 bases). V dropped 4 bases and J dropped 4 bases, with 14 bases sitting between them. CDR3 length equals 15 residues. Germline V gene data show CDR1 as SGHTA and CDR2 as FQGNSA. The DNA for the CDR3 is TGTGCCAGCAGCTCAGCGGCTCCAACATACAATGAGCAGTTCTTC. Protein product: CASSSAAPTYNEQFF.

J is TRBJ1-2 and V is TRBV5-6, with TRBD1 identical over 7 bases. This CDR3 region has 13 residues. CDR1 SGHDT and CDR2 YYEEEE come from the germline V gene. Trimming removed 4 bases from V and 2 bases from J; junction bases left unmatched: 2. CDR3 residues: CASSATGNYGYTF. The CDR3 DNA sequence: TGTGCCAGCAGCGCGACAGGGAACTATGGCTACACCTTC.

The rearrangement links TRBV18 to TRBJ2-7; D remains ambiguous. The V end lost 2 bases, the J end lost 1 base, and 9 bases lay between the germline ends. The length of the CDR3 is 14 residues. The germline V gene has CDR1 KGHSH and CDR2 LQKENI. Here the CDR3 DNA reads TGTGCCAGCTCACCAGGGCCAGCTTCCTACGAGCAGTACTTC. Protein: CASSPGPASYEQYF. Looking up the rest from reference TRBV18 and TRBJ2-7 gives the full variable domain: NAGVMQNPRHLVRRRGQEARLRCSPMKGHSHVYWYRQLPEEGLKFMVYLQKENIIDESGMPKERFSAEFPKEGPSILRIQQVVRGDSAAYFCASSPGPASYEQYFGPGTRLTVT.

The chain links TRBV28 to TRBJ2-4, with 9 bases lining up with TRBD1. The CDR3 runs to 14 residues. J was trimmed by 7 bases and V by 6 bases; bases with no gene match: 7. CDR1 MDHEN and CDR2 SYDVKM come from the germline V gene. The CDR3: CASSSQGAMNIQYF. The CDR3, as DNA: TGTGCCAGCAGCTCACAGGGGGCTATGAACATTCAGTACTTC.

This chain links TRBV14 with TRBJ2-4; D is perhaps TRBD1 (6 bases). Trimming stripped 1 base from V and 1 base from J, with 11 bases between. The germline V gene has CDR1 SGHDN and CDR2 FVKESK. This CDR3 is 16 amino acids long. Here the CDR3 reads CASSQGQVGAKNIQYF. DNA for the CDR3: TGTGCCAGCAGCCAAGGACAGGTCGGCGCCAAAAACATTCAGTACTTC.

Here the CDR3 reads CASSFGSGSNGDTQYF. The CDR3, as DNA: TGTGCCAGCAGTTTCGGTAGCGGGAGTAACGGAGATACGCAGTATTTT. This chain joins TRBV28 and TRBJ2-3; TRBD2 agrees at 9 bases. J was trimmed by 5 bases and V by 3 bases; bases with no gene match: 9. Germline V gene data show CDR1 as MDHEN and CDR2 as SYDVKM. This CDR3 spans 16 amino acids.

The chain couples TRBV28 to TRBJ2-7; 7 positions agree with TRBD1. With V trimmed by 5 bases and J by 7 bases, 11 bases remained unmatched. The CDR3 contains 14 residues. Germline values: CDR1 MDHEN, CDR2 SYDVKM. In DNA form, the CDR3 reads TGTGCCAGCAGTCCCCCTGACAGGGTGGAGGAGCAGTACTTC. Its protein product is CASSPPDRVEEQYF.

This chain joins TRBV6-5 and TRBJ2-3; TRBD1 matches at 7 bases. There are 14 residues in the CDR3. Germline trimming cut 5 bases from V and 0 bases from J; bases unmatched to any gene: 2. Germline assignment: CDR1 MNHEY and CDR2 SVGAGI. The CDR3: CASSLQGSTDTQYF. CDR3 bases: TGTGCCAGCAGTCTACAGGGGAGCACAGATACGCAGTATTTT.

This chain joins TRBV5-4 and TRBJ2-2; D is unclear. CDR3 size: 16 residues. V gave up 3 bases and J gave up 0 bases, with 12 bases separating them. Looked up from germline, CDR1 is SGHNT and CDR2 is YYREEE (reference sequence). The CDR3 sequence is CASSYGAGANTGELFF. DNA of the CDR3: TGTGCCAGCAGCTACGGAGCTGGAGCGAACACCGGGGAGCTGTTTTTT.

This clone occurred once. The chain is built from TRBV21-1 and TRBJ1-5. TRBV21-1 is a documented pseudogene. CDR3 size: 13 residues. The CDR3 sequence is CASRRDSNQPQHF. In nucleotides, the CDR3 is TGTGCCAGCAGGCGAGATAGCAATCAGCCCCAGCATTTT.

This clone came up many times. The chain links TRBV3-1 (or the pseudogene TRBV3-2) to TRBJ1-1, with D possibly being TRBD1 (6 bases). Germline-derived CDR1 and CDR2 are LGHDT and YNNKEL (reference sequence). The CDR3 contains 15 residues. Trimming cost V 0 bases and J 5 bases, with 13 bases left between them. CDR3 region: CASSQERTVTTEAFF. CDR3 sequence (DNA): TGTGCCAGCAGCCAAGAAAGGACAGTCACTACTGAAGCTTTCTTT.

The chain couples TRBV14 to TRBJ2-2, with D possibly TRBD1 on 6 matching bases. Trimming took off 3 bases at V and 1 base at J, with 18 bases between the two ends. There are 18 residues in the CDR3. Germline V lookup: CDR1 SGHDN, CDR2 FVKESK. The CDR3: CASSQGARRVVNTGELFF. CDR3 in DNA: TGTGCCAGCAGCCAGGGGGCAAGACGGGTTGTGAACACCGGGGAGCTGTTTTTT.